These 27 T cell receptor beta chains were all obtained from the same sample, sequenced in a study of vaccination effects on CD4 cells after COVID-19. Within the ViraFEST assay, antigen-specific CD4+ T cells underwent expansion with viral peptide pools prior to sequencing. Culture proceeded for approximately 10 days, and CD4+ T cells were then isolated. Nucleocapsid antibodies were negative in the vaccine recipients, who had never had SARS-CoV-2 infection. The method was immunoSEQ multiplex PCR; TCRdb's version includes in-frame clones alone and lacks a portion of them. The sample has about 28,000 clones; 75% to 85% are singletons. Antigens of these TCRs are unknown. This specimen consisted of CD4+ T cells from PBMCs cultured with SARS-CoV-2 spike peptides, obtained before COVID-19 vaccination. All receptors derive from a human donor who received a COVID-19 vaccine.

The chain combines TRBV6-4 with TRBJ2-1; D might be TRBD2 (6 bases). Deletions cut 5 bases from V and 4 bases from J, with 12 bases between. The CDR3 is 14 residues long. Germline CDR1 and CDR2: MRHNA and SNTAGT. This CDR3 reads CASSPQAGYNEQFF. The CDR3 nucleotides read TGTGCCAGCAGTCCTCAAGCGGGTTACAATGAGCAGTTCTTC.

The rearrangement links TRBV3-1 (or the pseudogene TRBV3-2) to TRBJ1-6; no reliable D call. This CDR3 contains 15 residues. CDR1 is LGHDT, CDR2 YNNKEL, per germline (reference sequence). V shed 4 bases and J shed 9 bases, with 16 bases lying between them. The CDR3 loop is CASSLTRAPGSPLHF. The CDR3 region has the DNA TGTGCCAGCAGCCTCACCCGGGCCCCCGGTTCACCCCTCCACTTT.

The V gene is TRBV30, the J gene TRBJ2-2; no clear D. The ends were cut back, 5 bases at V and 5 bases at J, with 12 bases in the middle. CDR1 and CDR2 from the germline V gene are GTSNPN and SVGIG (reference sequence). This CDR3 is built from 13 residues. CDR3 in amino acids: CAWAARFTGELFF. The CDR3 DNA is TGTGCCTGGGCTGCACGGTTTACCGGGGAGCTGTTTTTT.

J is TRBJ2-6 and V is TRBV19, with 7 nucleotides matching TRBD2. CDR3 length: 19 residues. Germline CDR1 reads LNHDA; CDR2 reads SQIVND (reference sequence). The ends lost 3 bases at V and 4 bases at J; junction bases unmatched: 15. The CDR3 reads CASSILWAGTTAGANVLTF. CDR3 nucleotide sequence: TGTGCCAGTAGTATTCTGTGGGCCGGGACTACAGCAGGGGCCAACGTCCTGACTTTC.

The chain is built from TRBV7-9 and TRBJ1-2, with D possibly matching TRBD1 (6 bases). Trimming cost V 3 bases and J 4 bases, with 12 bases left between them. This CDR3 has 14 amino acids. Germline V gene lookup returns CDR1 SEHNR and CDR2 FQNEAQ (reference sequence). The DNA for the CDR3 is TGTGCCAGCAGCTTGACAGGCGTTTCCTATGGCTACACCTTC. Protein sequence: CASSLTGVSYGYTF.

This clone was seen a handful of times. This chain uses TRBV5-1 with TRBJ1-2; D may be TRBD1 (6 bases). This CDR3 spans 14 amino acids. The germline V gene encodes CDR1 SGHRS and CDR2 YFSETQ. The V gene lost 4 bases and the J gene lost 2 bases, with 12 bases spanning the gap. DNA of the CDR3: TGCGCCAGCAGCCCCAGGGGTCTGAACTATGGCTACACCTTC. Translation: CASSPRGLNYGYTF.

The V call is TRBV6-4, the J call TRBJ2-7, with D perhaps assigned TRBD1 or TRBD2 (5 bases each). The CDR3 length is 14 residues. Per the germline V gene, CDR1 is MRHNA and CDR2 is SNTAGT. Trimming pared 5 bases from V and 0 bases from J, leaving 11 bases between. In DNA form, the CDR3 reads TGTGCCAGCAGTTTAGGGACCGCCTCCTACGAGCAGTACTTC. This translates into CASSLGTASYEQYF.

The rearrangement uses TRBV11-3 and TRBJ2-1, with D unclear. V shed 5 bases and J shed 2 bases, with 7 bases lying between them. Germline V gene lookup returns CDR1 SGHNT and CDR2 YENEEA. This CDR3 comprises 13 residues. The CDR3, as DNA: TGTGCCAGCAGCCAGAGGCCCTACAATGAGCAGTTCTTC. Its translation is CASSQRPYNEQFF.

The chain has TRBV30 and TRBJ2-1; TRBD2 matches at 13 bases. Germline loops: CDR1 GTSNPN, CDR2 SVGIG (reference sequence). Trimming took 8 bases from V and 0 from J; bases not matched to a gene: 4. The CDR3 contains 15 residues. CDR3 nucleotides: TGTGCCGGGACTAGCGGGGACGGCTCCTACAATGAGCAGTTCTTC. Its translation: CAGTSGDGSYNEQFF.

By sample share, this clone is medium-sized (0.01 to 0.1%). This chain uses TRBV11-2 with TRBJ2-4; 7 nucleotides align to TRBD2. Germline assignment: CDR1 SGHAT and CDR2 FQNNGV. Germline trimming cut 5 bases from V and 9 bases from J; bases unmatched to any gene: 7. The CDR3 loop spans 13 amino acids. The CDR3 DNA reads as TGTGCCAGCAGCCCGCCGGGAGGCGGCATTCAGTACTTC. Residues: CASSPPGGGIQYF.

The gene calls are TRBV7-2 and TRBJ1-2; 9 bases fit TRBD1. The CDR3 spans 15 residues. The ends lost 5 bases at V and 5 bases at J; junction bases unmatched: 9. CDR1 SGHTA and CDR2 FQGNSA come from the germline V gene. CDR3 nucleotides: TGTGCCAGCAGCCTTACAGGGGGCCCAATTTATGGCTACACCTTC. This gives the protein CASSLTGGPIYGYTF.

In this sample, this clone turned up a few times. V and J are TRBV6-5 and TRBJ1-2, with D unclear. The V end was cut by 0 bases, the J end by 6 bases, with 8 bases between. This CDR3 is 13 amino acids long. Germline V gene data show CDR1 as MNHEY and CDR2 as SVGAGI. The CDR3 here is CASSYSGGHGYTF. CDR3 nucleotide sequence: TGTGCCAGCAGTTACTCTGGAGGGCATGGCTACACCTTC.

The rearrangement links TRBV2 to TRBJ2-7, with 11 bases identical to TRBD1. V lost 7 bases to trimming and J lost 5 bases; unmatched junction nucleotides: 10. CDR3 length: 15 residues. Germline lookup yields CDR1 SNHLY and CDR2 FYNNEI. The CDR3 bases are TGTGCCAGCACAGTATTAGGACAGGGGGCCCACGAGCAGTACTTC. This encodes CASTVLGQGAHEQYF.

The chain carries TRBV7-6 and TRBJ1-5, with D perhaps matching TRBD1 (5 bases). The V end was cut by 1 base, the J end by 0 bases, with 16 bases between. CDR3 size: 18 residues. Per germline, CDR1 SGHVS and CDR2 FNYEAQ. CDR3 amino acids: CASSLVKDSSHSNQPQHF. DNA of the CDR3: TGTGCCAGCAGCTTAGTTAAAGACAGTTCGCATAGCAATCAGCCCCAGCATTTT. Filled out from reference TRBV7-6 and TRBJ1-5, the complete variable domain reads GAGVSQSPRYKVTKRGQDVALRCDPISGHVSLYWYRQALGQGPEFLTYFNYEAQQDKSGLPNDRFSAERPEGSISTLTIQRTEQRDSAMYRCASSLVKDSSHSNQPQHFGDGTRLSIL.

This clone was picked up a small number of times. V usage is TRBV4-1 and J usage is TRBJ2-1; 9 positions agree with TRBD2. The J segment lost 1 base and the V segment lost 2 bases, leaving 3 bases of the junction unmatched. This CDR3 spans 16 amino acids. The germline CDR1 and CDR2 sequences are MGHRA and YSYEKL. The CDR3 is CASSQWTSASYNEQFF. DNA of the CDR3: TGCGCCAGCAGCCAATGGACTAGCGCTTCCTACAATGAGCAGTTCTTC.

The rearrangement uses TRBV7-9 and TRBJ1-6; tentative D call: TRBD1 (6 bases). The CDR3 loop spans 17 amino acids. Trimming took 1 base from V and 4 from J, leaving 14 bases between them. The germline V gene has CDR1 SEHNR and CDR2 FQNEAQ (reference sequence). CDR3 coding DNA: TGTGCCAGCAGCTTAGGGACAGTGTCCCTTTATAATTCACCCCTCCACTTT. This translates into CASSLGTVSLYNSPLHF.

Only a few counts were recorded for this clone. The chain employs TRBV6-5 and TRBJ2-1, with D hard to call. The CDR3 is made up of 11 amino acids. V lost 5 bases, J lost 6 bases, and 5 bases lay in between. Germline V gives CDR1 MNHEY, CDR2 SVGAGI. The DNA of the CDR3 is TGTGCCAGCAGTAACGGCAATGAGCAGTTCTTC. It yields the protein CASSNGNEQFF.

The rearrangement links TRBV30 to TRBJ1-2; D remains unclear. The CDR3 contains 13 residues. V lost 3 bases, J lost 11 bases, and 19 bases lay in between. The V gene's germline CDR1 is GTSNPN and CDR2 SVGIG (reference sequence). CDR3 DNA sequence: TGTGCCTGGAGGGCCCCCGCCGGTATGGGTTACACCTTC. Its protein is CAWRAPAGMGYTF.

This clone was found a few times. CDR3 bases: TGTGCCAGCAGCTCACAGGGTAGGGCCTCCTACGAGCAGTACTTC. Translated: CASSSQGRASYEQYF. This chain links TRBV13 with TRBJ2-7; weak D call: TRBD1 (6 bases). V was clipped by 4 bases and J by 0 bases, with 13 bases between them. CDR1 and CDR2 (germline): PRHDT, FYEKMQ (reference sequence). This CDR3 is 15 amino acids long.

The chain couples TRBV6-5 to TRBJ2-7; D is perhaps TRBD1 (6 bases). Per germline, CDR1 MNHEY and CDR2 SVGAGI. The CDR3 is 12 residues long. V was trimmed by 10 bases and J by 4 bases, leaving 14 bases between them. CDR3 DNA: TGTGCCACCCTAGACAGGAAGTACGAGCAGTACTTC. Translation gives CATLDRKYEQYF.

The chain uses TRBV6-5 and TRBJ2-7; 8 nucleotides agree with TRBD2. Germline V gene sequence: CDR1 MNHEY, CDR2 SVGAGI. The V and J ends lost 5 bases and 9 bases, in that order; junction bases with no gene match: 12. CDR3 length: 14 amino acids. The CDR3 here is CASSPDRTSLAQYF. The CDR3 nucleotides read TGTGCCAGCAGTCCCGACCGGACTAGCTTGGCGCAGTACTTC.

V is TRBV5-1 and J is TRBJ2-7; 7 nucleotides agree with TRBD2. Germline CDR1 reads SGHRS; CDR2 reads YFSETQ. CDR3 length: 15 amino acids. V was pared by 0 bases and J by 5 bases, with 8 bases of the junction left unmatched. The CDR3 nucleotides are TGCGCCAGCAGCTTGGGGGGGGGTTCAATCCACGAGCAGTACTTC. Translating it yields CASSLGGGSIHEQYF.

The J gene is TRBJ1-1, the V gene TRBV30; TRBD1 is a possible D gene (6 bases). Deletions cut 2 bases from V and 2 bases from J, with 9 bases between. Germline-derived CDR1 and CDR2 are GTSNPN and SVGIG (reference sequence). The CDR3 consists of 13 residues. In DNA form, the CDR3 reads TGTGCCTGGAGTACGGACAGAAACACTGAAGCTTTCTTT. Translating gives CAWSTDRNTEAFF.

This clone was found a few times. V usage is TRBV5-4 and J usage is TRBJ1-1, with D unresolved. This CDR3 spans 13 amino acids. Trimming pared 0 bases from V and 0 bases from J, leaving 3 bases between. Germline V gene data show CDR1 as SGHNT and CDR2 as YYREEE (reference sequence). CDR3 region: CASSLELNTEAFF. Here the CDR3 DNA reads TGTGCCAGCAGCTTGGAACTGAACACTGAAGCTTTCTTT.

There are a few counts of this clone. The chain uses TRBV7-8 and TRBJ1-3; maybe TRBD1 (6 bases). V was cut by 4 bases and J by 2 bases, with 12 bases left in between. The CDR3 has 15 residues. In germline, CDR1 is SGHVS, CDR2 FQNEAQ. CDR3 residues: CASSSSGEAGNTIYF. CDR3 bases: TGTGCCAGCAGCTCATCAGGGGAGGCTGGAAACACCATATATTTT.

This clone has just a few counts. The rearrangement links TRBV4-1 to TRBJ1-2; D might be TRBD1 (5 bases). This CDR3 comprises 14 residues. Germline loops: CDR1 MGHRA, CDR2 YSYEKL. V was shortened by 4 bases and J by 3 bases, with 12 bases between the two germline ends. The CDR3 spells CASSLPGTHYGYTF. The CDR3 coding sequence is TGCGCCAGCAGCCTCCCCGGGACCCACTATGGCTACACCTTC.

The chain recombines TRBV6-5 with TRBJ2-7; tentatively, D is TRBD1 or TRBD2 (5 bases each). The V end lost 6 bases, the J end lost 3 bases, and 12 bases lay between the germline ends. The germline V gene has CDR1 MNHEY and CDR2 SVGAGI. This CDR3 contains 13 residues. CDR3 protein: CASSQGGGYEQYF. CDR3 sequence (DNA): TGTGCCAGCAGCCAGGGTGGGGGCTACGAGCAGTACTTC.